These 26 T cell receptor beta chains came from one sample sequenced in a study of T cells after yellow fever vaccination. Via MiXCR, TCRdb re-called the 5' RACE reads, giving one row per CDR3 protein. The table has some 320,000 distinct CDR3 sequences, 4.1% seen once. The source was PBMCs, collected 5 days after the yellow fever booster vaccination. These receptors came from a man aged 18 to 29 who received the YFV17D yellow fever vaccine.

This chain connects TRBV5-1 to TRBJ2-7; D is unclear. This CDR3 is 16 amino acids long. Deletions cut 0 bases from V and 5 bases from J, with 18 bases between. Germline V gene sequence: CDR1 SGHRS, CDR2 YFSETQ. CDR3 bases: TGCGCCAGCAGCTTGGGATTCTCGACTTTAGGAGACGAGCAGTACTTC. Amino acid sequence: CASSLGFSTLGDEQYF.

The rearrangement links TRBV15 to TRBJ2-7; D perhaps matches TRBD1 (8 bases). V lost 0 bases and J lost 4, with 16 bases in between. This CDR3 spans 16 amino acids. Germline CDR1 LNHNV, CDR2 YYDKDF (reference sequence). The CDR3 loop is CATSRDHRGGGYEQYV. In DNA form, the CDR3 reads TGTGCCACCAGCAGAGATCACAGGGGGGGAGGATACGAGCAGTACGTC.

This clonotype was counted a few times. The rearrangement uses TRBV18 and TRBJ1-2; the D gene is possibly TRBD1 (6 bases). V lost 3 bases and J lost 4, with 12 bases in between. The CDR3 contains 14 residues. CDR1 is KGHSH, CDR2 LQKENI, per germline. CDR3 bases: TGTGCCAGCTCACCCGACAGGATGGGCTATGGCTACACCTTC. It codes for CASSPDRMGYGYTF.

The J gene is TRBJ2-1, the V gene TRBV20-1; a possible D gene is TRBD2 (5 bases). In germline, CDR1 is DFQATT, CDR2 SNEGSKA (reference sequence). The CDR3 is 14 residues long. V lost 0 bases and J 4 bases, leaving 10 bases between the germline ends. This CDR3 reads CSARDRGQYNEQFF. The CDR3 coding sequence is TGCAGTGCTAGAGATCGGGGTCAGTACAATGAGCAGTTCTTC.

This clonotype has at least ten counts. V is TRBV9 and J is TRBJ2-2; TRBD1 aligns across 9 bases. This CDR3 comprises 15 residues. CDR1 SGDLS and CDR2 YYNGEE come from the germline V gene. The V gene end was trimmed by 3 bases and the J gene end by 6 bases; junction bases not matched to a gene: 6. CDR3: CASSGRDRVSGELFF. CDR3 nucleotides: TGTGCCAGCAGCGGCCGGGACAGGGTTTCCGGGGAGCTGTTTTTT.

This clonotype was counted only a few times. The CDR3 here is CASSVAGGPSNEQFF. In nucleotides, the CDR3 is TGCGCCAGCAGCGTAGCGGGGGGGCCATCCAATGAGCAGTTCTTC. The chain uses TRBV5-1 and TRBJ2-1; TRBD2 aligns across 11 bases. The junction had 6 bases not matched to a gene; V was cut back by 4 bases and J by 6 bases. The germline V gene encodes CDR1 SGHRS and CDR2 YFSETQ. The CDR3 sequence is 15 residues long. Full variable domain (missing parts from reference TRBV5-1 and TRBJ2-1): KAGVTQTPRYLIKTRGQQVTLSCSPISGHRSVSWYQQTPGQGLQFLFEYFSETQRNKGNFPGRFSGRQFSNSRSEMNVSTLELGDSALYLCASSVAGGPSNEQFFGPGTRLTVL.

This clonotype came up many times. This chain connects TRBV20-1 to TRBJ2-4, with no clear D. V was clipped by 5 bases and J by 6 bases, with 11 bases between them. CDR1 DFQATT and CDR2 SNEGSKA come from the germline V gene (reference sequence). The length of the CDR3 is 12 residues. CDR3 bases: TGCAGTGCTGGTTCTTTTCGAAACATTCAGTACTTC. It yields the protein CSAGSFRNIQYF.

This clonotype was seen repeatedly, ten times or more. This rearrangement joins TRBV5-1 to TRBJ1-1; D is possibly TRBD1 (5 bases). The germline CDR1 and CDR2 sequences are SGHRS and YFSETQ. V shed 7 bases and J shed 0 bases, with 16 bases lying between them. The CDR3 length is 15 residues. The CDR3 DNA reads as TGCGCCAGCTCCATTCCGGGGCGAATGAACACTGAAGCTTTCTTT. It encodes CASSIPGRMNTEAFF.

In its sample, this clonotype was seen a few times. The chain couples TRBV19 to TRBJ1-4; weak D call: TRBD1 (6 bases). Trimming removed 7 bases at V and 7 bases at J, with 13 bases between. CDR3 length: 13 amino acids. The germline gives CDR1 LNHDA, CDR2 SQIVND (reference sequence). The CDR3 region has the DNA TGTGCCAGTAACGGAGGGGGGTTTGAAAAACTGTTTTTT. Protein sequence: CASNGGGFEKLFF.

In this sample, this clonotype turned up many times. This chain connects TRBV24-1 to TRBJ1-5; D possibly corresponds to TRBD1 (6 bases). V lost 0 bases to trimming and J lost 6 bases, with 14 bases between them. The germline V gene encodes CDR1 KGHDR and CDR2 SFDVKD. The CDR3 consists of 16 residues. The CDR3 nucleotides read TGTGCCACCAGTGATTTGGGGGGGGCCGAGGGTCAGCCCCAGCATTTT. Translating it yields CATSDLGGAEGQPQHF.

This clonotype was recorded a few times. This sequence joins TRBV29-1 and TRBJ1-2; D uncertain. V was clipped by 7 bases and J by 2 bases, with 23 bases between them. This CDR3 has 16 amino acids. From germline, CDR1 is SQVTM and CDR2 ANQGSEA. CDR3 sequence reads: CSALQIGMSGNYGYTF. The DNA of the CDR3 is TGCAGCGCCCTACAAATTGGGATGTCCGGGAACTATGGCTACACCTTC.

The rearrangement links TRBV7-6 to TRBJ1-1; TRBD1 is a possible D gene (6 bases). The CDR3 is 15 amino acids. Germline lookup yields CDR1 SGHVS and CDR2 FNYEAQ. The germline V and J ends were trimmed by 5 bases and 3 bases, with 16 bases remaining between them. CDR3 residues: CASSLPGAQYTEAFF. CDR3 coding DNA: TGTGCCAGCAGCCTCCCGGGGGCCCAGTACACTGAAGCTTTCTTT.

V and J are TRBV20-1 and TRBJ2-5; D is unresolved. Germline-derived CDR1 and CDR2 are DFQATT and SNEGSKA (reference sequence). Trimming took off 6 bases at V and 1 base at J, with 12 bases between the two ends. The length of the CDR3 is 13 residues. For the CDR3, the DNA is TGCAGTGCAACGCAACCTACCCAAGAGACCCAGTACTTC. Residues: CSATQPTQETQYF.

J is TRBJ1-2 and V is TRBV7-9; D possibly corresponds to TRBD1 (5 bases). CDR3 length equals 13 residues. With 6 bases removed from V and 3 bases from J, the gap between germline ends came to 11 bases. Germline values: CDR1 SEHNR, CDR2 FQNEAQ (reference sequence). The CDR3 coding sequence is TGTGCCAGCAGGTCCGGGACGGACTATGGCTACACCTTC. Protein product: CASRSGTDYGYTF.

The chain has TRBV7-8 and TRBJ2-2; D is unclear. The CDR3 has 13 residues. The ends were cut back, 2 bases at V and 4 bases at J, with 5 bases in the middle. Germline CDR1 is SGHVS and CDR2 is FQNEAQ. The CDR3 DNA sequence: TGTGCCAGCAGCTTACCAGTCACCGGGGAGCTGTTTTTT. This gives the protein CASSLPVTGELFF.

This clonotype was detected a few times. This chain joins TRBV7-2 and TRBJ2-1; 8 bases fit TRBD2. Trimming removed 5 bases from V and 1 base from J; junction bases left unmatched: 7. The germline V gene encodes CDR1 SGHTA and CDR2 FQGNSA. CDR3 length: 16 residues. The CDR3 DNA is TGTGCCAGCAGCCCTACCCTAGCGGGTTCCTACAATGAGCAGTTCTTC. It yields the protein CASSPTLAGSYNEQFF.

The CDR3 here is CASRPPTGVYNEQFF. As DNA, the CDR3 is TGTGCCAGCAGGCCGCCGACAGGGGTTTACAATGAGCAGTTCTTC. The gene calls are TRBV7-9 and TRBJ2-1; 8 bases are a match to TRBD1. Germline CDR1 reads SEHNR; CDR2 reads FQNEAQ (reference sequence). The CDR3 contains 15 residues. After removal of 6 bases from V and 4 bases from J, the junction contained 8 bases not matched to a gene.

This clonotype was picked up many times. V gene TRBV7-9 combines with J gene TRBJ1-1; D is unclear. The CDR3 covers 12 residues. Germline assignment: CDR1 SEHNR and CDR2 FQNEAQ (reference sequence). The germline V and J ends were trimmed by 7 bases and 4 bases, with 10 bases remaining between them. The CDR3 bases are TGTGCCAGCACCATCGTACTCACTGAAGCTTTCTTT. This encodes CASTIVLTEAFF.

This clonotype showed up many times. The J gene is TRBJ1-3, the V gene TRBV7-9; TRBD1 matches 7 bases. This CDR3 spans 14 amino acids. Germline CDR1 SEHNR, CDR2 FQNEAQ (reference sequence). V trimming: 5 bases; J trimming: 1 base; junction bases outside the gene matches: 2. This CDR3 is CASSPTGSGNTIYF. The CDR3 DNA is TGTGCCAGCAGCCCGACAGGGTCTGGAAACACCATATATTTT.

The chain recombines TRBV20-1 with TRBJ1-2; D is undetermined. Deletions cut 6 bases from V and 2 bases from J, with 13 bases between. The CDR3 runs 13 residues. Germline V gene sequence: CDR1 DFQATT, CDR2 SNEGSKA (reference sequence). The CDR3 DNA follows: TGCAGTGCGAAGGTCGGTAGCAACTATGGCTACACCTTC. Translated, it gives CSAKVGSNYGYTF.

The chain carries TRBV7-9 and TRBJ2-2; TRBD1 aligns across 9 bases. Germline CDR1 is SEHNR and CDR2 is FQNEAQ (reference sequence). The ends lost 5 bases at V and 6 bases at J; junction bases unmatched: 10. The CDR3 spans 16 residues. The CDR3 sequence is CASSSTGGVGSGELFF. The CDR3 DNA is TGTGCCAGCAGCAGCACAGGGGGCGTAGGGTCCGGGGAGCTGTTTTTT.

The chain has TRBV15 and TRBJ2-2, with TRBD1 as a possible D gene (5 bases). This CDR3 comprises 15 residues. The germline CDR1 and CDR2 sequences are LNHNV and YYDKDF (reference sequence). V lost 8 bases to trimming and J lost 5 bases, with 18 bases between them. The CDR3 DNA reads TGTGCCACCGTCCCCTTCGACAGCACTACCGGGGAGCTGTTTTTT. It encodes CATVPFDSTTGELFF.

There are many counts of this clonotype. The V and J genes are TRBV7-3 and TRBJ2-3; weak D call: TRBD2 (5 bases). V lost 5 bases and J 4 bases, leaving 19 bases between the germline ends. The CDR3 has 16 amino acids. Germline CDR1 reads SGHTA; CDR2 reads FQGTGA. This CDR3 reads CASSASRMAGPDTQYF. CDR3 sequence (DNA): TGTGCCAGCAGCGCTTCACGGATGGCGGGCCCAGATACGCAGTATTTT.

This clonotype was recorded at least ten times. The chain employs TRBV6-5 and TRBJ2-5; 10 bases are shared with TRBD1. CDR3 length equals 15 residues. The V and J ends lost 0 bases and 6 bases, in that order; junction bases with no gene match: 4. Germline V gives CDR1 MNHEY, CDR2 SVGAGI. The CDR3: CASSYSTGGGKTQYF. The CDR3 bases are TGTGCCAGCAGTTACTCGACAGGGGGCGGGAAGACCCAGTACTTC.

This clonotype was detected only a few times. J is TRBJ1-1 and V is TRBV10-3, with TRBD1 matching over 7 bases. V shed 7 bases, J shed 7 bases, and the junction held 9 bases outside the gene matches. The CDR3 is 13 residues long. Germline V gives CDR1 ENHRY, CDR2 SYGVKD. The CDR3 region is CAINGQELGEAFF. The CDR3 DNA reads TGTGCCATCAACGGACAGGAATTAGGTGAAGCTTTCTTT.

The CDR3 coding sequence is TGTGCCAGCAGCTTGCAGGGAGGGCAGCGGAATTCACCCCTCCACTTT. It codes for CASSLQGGQRNSPLHF. The V gene is TRBV7-9, the J gene TRBJ1-6; D is possibly TRBD1 (5 bases). The V end was cut by 3 bases, the J end by 7 bases, with 16 bases between. The CDR3 is made up of 16 amino acids. Germline lookup yields CDR1 SEHNR and CDR2 FQNEAQ (reference sequence).